The next 12 T cell receptor beta chains were all read from a single sample in a study of blood T cell repertoires in COVID-19 (TCRdb year 2020). The protocol used for the library was the immunoSEQ multiplex PCR assay. The table comes from immuneACCESS by way of TCRdb, which keeps in-frame sequences with V and J called. Part of the clones is missing from these tables; in studies checked, under half for an unresolved V gene and the rest for unknown reasons. In all, the sample holds tens of thousands of clones, and approximately 86% of those were seen once. The ten largest clones take up around 7% of the sample. The sequenced material came from peripheral blood. The receptor set was obtained from a human donor in a cohort sampled during active COVID-19.

The chain's CDR3 is CAISELGGEATGELFF. CDR3 bases: TGTGCCATCAGTGAGTTAGGAGGGGAGGCCACCGGGGAGCTGTTTTTT. This chain joins TRBV10-3 and TRBJ2-2; D may be TRBD2 (6 bases). Trimming took 1 base from V and 4 from J, leaving 13 bases between them. The CDR3 totals 16 residues. CDR1 and CDR2 (germline): ENHRY, SYGVKD.

V is TRBV10-3 and J is TRBJ2-7, with D perhaps matching TRBD1 (5 bases). This CDR3 contains 14 residues. Germline CDR1 is ENHRY and CDR2 is SYGVKD. Trimming cost V 4 bases and J 2 bases, with 12 bases left between them. This chain's CDR3 is CAISGTRGTYEQYF. The CDR3 coding sequence is TGTGCCATCAGTGGGACACGTGGCACCTACGAGCAGTACTTC.

The chain links TRBV4-1 to TRBJ2-2; unclear D gene. Germline CDR1 and CDR2: MGHRA and YSYEKL. Trimming cost V 0 bases and J 1 base, with 9 bases left between them. The CDR3 totals 16 residues. CDR3: CASSQDRRGNTGELFF. CDR3 bases: TGCGCCAGCAGCCAAGATAGGCGAGGGAACACCGGGGAGCTGTTTTTT.

The chain combines TRBV28 with TRBJ1-2; D unclear. In germline, CDR1 is MDHEN, CDR2 SYDVKM. The CDR3 spans 14 residues. Trimming cost V 7 bases and J 4 bases, with 16 bases left between them. The CDR3 is CASTTRGVGYGYTF. CDR3 DNA: TGTGCCAGCACCACCCGCGGGGTTGGCTATGGCTACACCTTC.

This clone was observed a single time. V usage is TRBV5-1 and J usage is TRBJ2-5, with 13 bases fitting TRBD2. Germline CDR1 is SGHRS and CDR2 is YFSETQ. The length of the CDR3 is 17 residues. V trimming: 4 bases; J trimming: 5 bases; junction bases outside the gene matches: 11. The CDR3 reads CASSTTPGLAGSETQYF. CDR3 DNA: TGCGCCAGCAGCACGACACCGGGACTAGCGGGGTCCGAGACCCAGTACTTC.

The chain combines TRBV25-1 with TRBJ1-3; tentative D call: TRBD1 (6 bases). This CDR3 spans 16 amino acids. The V end lost 1 base, the J end lost 3 bases, and 13 bases lay between the germline ends. Germline CDR1 is MGHDK and CDR2 is SYGVNS. The DNA for the CDR3 is TGTGCCAGCAGTGAATCTCGACCGACAGGTGGAAACACCATATATTTT. Protein: CASSESRPTGGNTIYF.

V usage is TRBV6-2 or TRBV6-3 and J usage is TRBJ1-1; TRBD1 agrees at 8 bases. Germline V CDR1 and CDR2: MNHEY, SVGEGT. The CDR3 has 16 residues. V shed 2 bases, J shed 0 bases, and the junction held 5 bases outside the gene matches. The CDR3 DNA reads TGTGCCAGCAGTTACCGGGGACAGGTAGTGAACACTGAAGCTTTCTTT. Its translation: CASSYRGQVVNTEAFF.

This clone was observed a handful of times. The V gene is TRBV7-3, the J gene TRBJ2-4, with D possibly TRBD2 on 6 matching bases. Trimming shortened V by 5 bases and J by 8 bases, and 19 bases separated the two germline ends. Germline assignment: CDR1 SGHTA and CDR2 FQGTGA. This CDR3 spans 15 amino acids. The CDR3 coding sequence is TGTGCCAGCAGCCAGACCGGGGGTGAGGGAGACATTCAGTACTTC. Translation: CASSQTGGEGDIQYF.

This rearrangement joins TRBV4-3 to TRBJ2-7, with 11 bases that match TRBD2. Germline V gene data show CDR1 as LGHNA and CDR2 as YSLEER. V shed 1 base, J shed 3 bases, and the junction held 2 bases outside the gene matches. This CDR3 spans 15 amino acids. As DNA, the CDR3 is TGCGCCAGCAGCCAAGCCCTAGCGGGAGGCTACGAGCAGTACTTC. It yields the protein CASSQALAGGYEQYF.

Relative to its sample, this clone is large. The chain couples TRBV2 to TRBJ1-1, with TRBD1 matching over 8 bases. J gave up 6 bases and V 8 bases, and 11 bases lay outside the gene matches. The CDR3 has 14 amino acids. Germline V gene sequence: CDR1 SNHLY, CDR2 FYNNEI. In nucleotides, the CDR3 is TGTGCCAGCGGTACCGGACAGGGCGTCGCTGAAGCTTTCTTT. Protein: CASGTGQGVAEAFF.

The chain employs TRBV30 and TRBJ2-7; 8 nucleotides agree with TRBD2. Germline V lookup: CDR1 GTSNPN, CDR2 SVGIG (reference sequence). Trimming removed 3 bases from V and 4 bases from J; junction bases left unmatched: 5. CDR3 length: 13 amino acids. The CDR3 DNA sequence: TGTGCCTGGAGCTGGCGGGGGGTATACGAGCAGTACTTC. Amino acids: CAWSWRGVYEQYF.

This clone was seen once. V is TRBV6-2 or TRBV6-3 and J is TRBJ2-7; 8 bases fit TRBD2. The germline CDR1 and CDR2 sequences are MNHEY and SVGEGT. This CDR3 spans 13 amino acids. J was trimmed by 7 bases and V by 2 bases; bases with no gene match: 4. This chain's CDR3 is CASSYGLAGEQYF. The CDR3 DNA sequence: TGTGCCAGCAGTTACGGGTTAGCGGGGGAGCAGTACTTC.